The 7 T cell receptor beta chains listed next were all sequenced from one sample in a study of tumor-infiltrating lymphocytes in primary liver carcinoma. A primer in the constant region served to generate TCR beta cDNA from approximately 500 ng of total RNA. Three-round nested multiplex PCR performed with slightly modified ARM-PCR produced the TCR beta libraries. TRBV1-TRBV30 forward primers paired with a C-beta reverse primer were used in the first two PCR rounds, which ran approximately 10 cycles each. TCRdb itself ran the multiplex PCR reads through MiXCR, one entry per CDR3 protein. Of 50,000 to 60,000 distinct CDR3 sequences detected, approximately 80% appear once; the ten largest clones hold roughly a quarter. Co-extraction of RNA and DNA was performed on roughly 17-32 mg of unsorted bulk tissue. Sample: liver tumor tissue from sampling region 5. Subset reported: tumor region T5, tumor centre. These receptors were collected from a man aged 35 to 55 with primary liver carcinoma and hepatitis B virus infection.

Ten or more counts support this clonotype. This chain joins TRBV5-6 and TRBJ2-7; weak D call: TRBD2 (5 bases). Germline CDR1 reads SGHDT; CDR2 reads YYEEEE. The CDR3 loop spans 14 amino acids. Trimming cost V 4 bases and J 3 bases, with 14 bases left between them. CDR3 residues: CASSRMPGSYEQYF. The CDR3 DNA reads as TGTGCCAGCAGCCGTATGCCGGGGAGCTACGAGCAGTACTTC.

This clonotype showed up just a few times. The final CDR3 position lacks the conserved phenylalanine or tryptophan, pointing to a likely read error. The genes are TRBV6-6 and TRBJ1-2; D is undetermined. The ends were cut back, 4 bases at V and 4 bases at J, with 16 bases in the middle. The CDR3 sequence is 15 residues long. Germline CDR1 and CDR2: MNHNY and SVGAGI (reference sequence). The CDR3 spells CASSSDDGIGYGYTL. In DNA form, the CDR3 reads TGTGCCAGCAGTTCCGACGACGGGATAGGCTATGGCTACACCCTC.

In nucleotides, the CDR3 is TGCAGCGCGCGACTTAATGAGCAGTTCTTC. This codes for CSARLNEQFF. The chain is built from TRBV29-1 and TRBJ2-1, with D hard to call. The V end lost 7 bases, the J end lost 7 bases, and 8 bases lay between the germline ends. The CDR3 runs to 10 residues. CDR1 SQVTM and CDR2 ANQGSEA come from the germline V gene.

Details on this clonotype: The junction does not match germline at one end; this may be a read error. V is TRBV10-3 and J is TRBJ1-6, with a tentative D call TRBD1 (6 bases). The CDR3 spans 18 residues. Germline V gene sequence: CDR1 ENHRY, CDR2 SYGVKD. CDR3 in amino acids: CVISGASGGASNNSTLHF. The CDR3 region has the DNA TGTGTCATCAGTGGGGCGAGCGGGGGCGCGTCTAATAATTCAACCCTCCACTTT.

The count of this clonotype is one. This likely comes from a read error, as the CDR3 has no conserved phenylalanine or tryptophan at its end. This chain uses TRBV12-3 or TRBV12-4 with TRBJ2-2; TRBD2 aligns across 8 bases. There are 16 residues in the CDR3. Here the CDR3 reads CASSGRVAGYTGELFI. CDR3 in DNA: TGTGCCAGCAGTGGCCGCGTAGCGGGATATACCGGGGAACTGTTTATT.

About this clonotype itself: This CDR3 is missing its conserved last phenylalanine or tryptophan, likely due to a read error. V usage is TRBV28 and J usage is TRBJ1-2; D is perhaps TRBD1 (6 bases). The CDR3 length is 14 residues. The V gene's germline CDR1 is MDHEN and CDR2 SYDVKM. Trimming pared 7 bases from V and 4 bases from J, leaving 16 bases between. In DNA, the CDR3 is TGTGCCAGCACCCCGAACAGGGCTGGCTATGGCTACACCTCA. Protein sequence: CASTPNRAGYGYTS.

On this clonotype: The junction departs from germline at one end; a sequencing error may be responsible. The V call is TRBV11-2, the J call TRBJ2-2; weak D call: TRBD2 (5 bases). Per germline, CDR1 SGHAT and CDR2 FQNNGV. CDR3 length equals 15 residues. The CDR3 DNA sequence: TGTGCTAGCAGCTTAGTCCGGGGATGGACCGGGGAGCTGTTATTT. Amino acids: CASSLVRGWTGELLF. Using reference TRBV11-2 and TRBJ2-2 for the parts outside the CDR3, the full variable domain is EAGVAQSPRYKIIEKRQSVAFWCNPISGHATLYWYQQILGQGPKLLIQFQNNGVVDDSQLPKDRFSAERLKGVDSTLKIQPAKLEDSAVYLCASSLVRGWTGELLFGEGSRLTVL.